One T cell receptor (beta chain) is described in this entry. Its antigen is unidentified. This CDR3 is built from 16 residues. CDR1 is SEHNR and CDR2 is FQNEAQ in the germline V gene (reference sequence). V was pared by 5 bases and J by 1 base, with 14 bases between. The data stem from a study of early T cells in non-severe SARS-CoV-2 infection. Study overall: Bulk RNA isolated from unsorted whole blood underwent sequencing; chains were not paired.

Individual cDNA molecules each received unique molecular identifiers attached to them. TCRdb reprocessed the 5' RACE reads via MiXCR and lists one record per CDR3 protein. The sample has about 90,000 distinct CDR3 sequences, less than 15% seen once. Study outcomes and limitations: Anti-spike CD8 responses were favored in VDJdb matching, and private and CD4 specificities were missed.

The rearrangement uses TRBV7-9 and TRBJ2-2; D may be TRBD1 (5 bases). Here the sequenced sample was whole blood, taken at baseline. The source is an adult who was a healthcare worker with PCR-confirmed SARS-CoV-2 infection or an uninfected control (not recorded which). CDR3 bases: TGTGCCAGCAGCGGGGCTGGGCAGGGGAACACCGGGGAGCTGTTTTTT. It encodes CASSGAGQGNTGELFF.